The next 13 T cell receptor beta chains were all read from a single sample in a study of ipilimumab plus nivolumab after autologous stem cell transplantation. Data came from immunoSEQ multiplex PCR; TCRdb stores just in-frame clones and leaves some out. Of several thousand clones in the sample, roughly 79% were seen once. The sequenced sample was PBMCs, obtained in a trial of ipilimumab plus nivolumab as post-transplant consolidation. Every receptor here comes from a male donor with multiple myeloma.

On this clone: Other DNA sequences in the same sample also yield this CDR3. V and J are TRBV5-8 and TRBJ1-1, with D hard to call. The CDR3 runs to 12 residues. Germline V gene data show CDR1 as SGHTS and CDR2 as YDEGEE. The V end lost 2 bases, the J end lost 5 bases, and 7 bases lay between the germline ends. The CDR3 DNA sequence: TGTGCCAGCAGCTTACGAGGGACTGAAGCTTTCTTT. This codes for CASSLRGTEAFF.

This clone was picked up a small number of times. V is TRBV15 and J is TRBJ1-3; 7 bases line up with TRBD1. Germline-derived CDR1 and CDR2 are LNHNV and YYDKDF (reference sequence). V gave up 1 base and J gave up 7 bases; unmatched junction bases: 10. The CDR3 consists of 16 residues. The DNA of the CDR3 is TGTGCCACCAGCAGAGGAAGAACAGGGGAGAGGAACACCATATATTTT. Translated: CATSRGRTGERNTIYF.

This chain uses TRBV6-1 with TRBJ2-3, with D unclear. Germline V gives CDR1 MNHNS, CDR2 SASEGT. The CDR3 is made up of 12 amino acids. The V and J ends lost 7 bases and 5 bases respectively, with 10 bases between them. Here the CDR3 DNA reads TGTGCCAGCAAAGGCAGGATAGATACGCAGTATTTT. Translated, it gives CASKGRIDTQYF.

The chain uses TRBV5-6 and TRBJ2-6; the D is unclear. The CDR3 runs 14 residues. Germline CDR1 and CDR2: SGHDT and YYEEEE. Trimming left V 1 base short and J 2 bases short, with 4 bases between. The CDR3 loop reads CASSLLPGANVLTF. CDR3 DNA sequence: TGTGCCAGCAGCTTGCTACCTGGGGCCAACGTCCTGACTTTC.

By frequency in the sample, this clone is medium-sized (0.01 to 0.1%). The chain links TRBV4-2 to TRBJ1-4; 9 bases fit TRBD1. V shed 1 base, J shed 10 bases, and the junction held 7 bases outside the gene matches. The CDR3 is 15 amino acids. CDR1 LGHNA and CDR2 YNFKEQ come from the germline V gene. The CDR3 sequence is CASSQVRDRDGKLFF. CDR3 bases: TGTGCCAGCAGCCAAGTTCGGGACAGGGATGGAAAACTGTTTTTT.

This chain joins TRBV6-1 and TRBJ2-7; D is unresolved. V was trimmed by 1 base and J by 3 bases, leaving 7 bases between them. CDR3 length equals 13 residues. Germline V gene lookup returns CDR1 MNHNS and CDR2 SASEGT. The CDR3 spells CASSEGHFYEQYF. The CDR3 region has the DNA TGTGCCAGCAGTGAAGGGCACTTCTACGAGCAGTACTTC.

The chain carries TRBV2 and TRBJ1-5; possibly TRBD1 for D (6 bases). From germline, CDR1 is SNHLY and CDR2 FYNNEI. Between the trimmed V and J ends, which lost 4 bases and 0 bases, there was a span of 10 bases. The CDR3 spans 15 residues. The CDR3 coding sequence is TGTGCCAGCAGTGTGAGACAGGTTAGCAATCAGCCCCAGCATTTT. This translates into CASSVRQVSNQPQHF.

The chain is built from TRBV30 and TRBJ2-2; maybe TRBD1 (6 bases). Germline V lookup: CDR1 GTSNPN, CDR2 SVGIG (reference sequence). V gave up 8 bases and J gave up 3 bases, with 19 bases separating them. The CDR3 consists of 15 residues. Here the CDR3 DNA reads TGTGCCCGACAACAGGGTGCGTCGGACACCGGGGAGCTGTTTTTT. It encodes CARQQGASDTGELFF. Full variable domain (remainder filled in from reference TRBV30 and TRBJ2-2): SQTIHQWPATLVQPVGSPLSLECTVEGTSNPNLYWYRQAAGRGLQLLFYSVGIGQISSEVPQNLSASRPQDRQFILSSKKLLLSDSGFYLCARQQGASDTGELFFGEGSRLTVL.

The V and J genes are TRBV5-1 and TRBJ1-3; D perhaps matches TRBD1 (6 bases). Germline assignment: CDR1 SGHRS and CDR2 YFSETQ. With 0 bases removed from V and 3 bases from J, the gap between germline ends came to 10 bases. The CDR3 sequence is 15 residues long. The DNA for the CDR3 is TGCGCCAGCAGCTTGGAAGGGGGAGGTGGAAACACCATATATTTT. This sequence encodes CASSLEGGGGNTIYF. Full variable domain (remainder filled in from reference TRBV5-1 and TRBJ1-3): KAGVTQTPRYLIKTRGQQVTLSCSPISGHRSVSWYQQTPGQGLQFLFEYFSETQRNKGNFPGRFSGRQFSNSRSEMNVSTLELGDSALYLCASSLEGGGGNTIYFGEGSWLTVV.

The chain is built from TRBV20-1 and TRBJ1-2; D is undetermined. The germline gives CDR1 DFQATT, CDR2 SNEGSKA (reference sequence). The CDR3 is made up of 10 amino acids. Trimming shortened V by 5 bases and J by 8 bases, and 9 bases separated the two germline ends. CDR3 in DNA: TGCAGTGCTGGATCGGGGGGCTACACCTTC. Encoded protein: CSAGSGGYTF.

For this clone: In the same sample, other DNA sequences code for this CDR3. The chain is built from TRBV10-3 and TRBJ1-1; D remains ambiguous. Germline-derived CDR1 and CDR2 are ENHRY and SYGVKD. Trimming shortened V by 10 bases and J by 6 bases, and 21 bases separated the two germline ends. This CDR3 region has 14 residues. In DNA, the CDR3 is TGTGCCAGTAGGACGGGTCTCGACCGCCCTGAAGCTTTCTTT. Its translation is CASRTGLDRPEAFF.

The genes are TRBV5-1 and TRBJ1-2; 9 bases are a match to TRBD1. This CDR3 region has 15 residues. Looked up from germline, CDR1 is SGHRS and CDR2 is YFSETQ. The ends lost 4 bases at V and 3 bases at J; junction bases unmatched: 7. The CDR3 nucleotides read TGCGCCAGCAGCGGAACAGGGGGCAAGGACTATGGCTACACCTTC. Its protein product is CASSGTGGKDYGYTF.

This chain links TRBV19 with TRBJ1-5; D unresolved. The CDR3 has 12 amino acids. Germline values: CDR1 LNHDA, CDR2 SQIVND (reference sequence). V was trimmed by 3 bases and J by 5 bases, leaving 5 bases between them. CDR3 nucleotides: TGTGCCAGTAGTATCCGGGATCAGCCCCAGCATTTT. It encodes CASSIRDQPQHF.